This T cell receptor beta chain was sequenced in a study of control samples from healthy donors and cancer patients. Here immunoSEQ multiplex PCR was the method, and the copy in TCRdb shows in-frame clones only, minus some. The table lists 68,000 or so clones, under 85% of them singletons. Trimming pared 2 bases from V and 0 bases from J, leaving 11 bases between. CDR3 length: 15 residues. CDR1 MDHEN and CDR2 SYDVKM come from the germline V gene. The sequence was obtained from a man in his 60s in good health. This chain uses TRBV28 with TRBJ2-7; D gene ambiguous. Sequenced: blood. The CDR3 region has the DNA TGTGCCAGCAGTTTACGAGGTATCCCCTCCTACGAGCAGTACTTC. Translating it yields CASSLRGIPSYEQYF.